The 13 T cell receptor beta chains given below trace back to one sample, sequenced in a study of blood T cell repertoires in COVID-19. Using immunoSEQ multiplex PCR, the repertoire was profiled, and TCRdb retains in-frame clones only, with some absent. The table has hundreds of thousands of clones, about 83% seen once. The specimen was PBMCs or T cells enriched from blood (not recorded which). These receptors were taken from a woman aged 45-59 years who had recovered from COVID-19.

This clone came up a few times. The V and J genes are TRBV4-1 and TRBJ2-5; 10 bases fit TRBD2. This CDR3 has 15 residues. Germline CDR1 reads MGHRA; CDR2 reads YSYEKL. V was pared by 4 bases and J by 5 bases, with 7 bases of the junction left unmatched. The CDR3 DNA follows: TGCGCCAGCAGCCCGGTAGCGGGGGGCTGGGAGACCCAGTACTTC. Translation: CASSPVAGGWETQYF.

V gene TRBV6-5 combines with J gene TRBJ2-2, with 9 bases that match TRBD1. There are 15 residues in the CDR3. Germline CDR1 reads MNHEY; CDR2 reads SVGAGI. V lost 2 bases, J lost 5 bases, and 3 bases stayed unmatched. In nucleotides, the CDR3 is TGTGCCAGCAGTTACGGACAGGGGAGAACCGGGGAGCTGTTTTTT. Its protein is CASSYGQGRTGELFF.

V usage is TRBV5-1 and J usage is TRBJ2-7, with D perhaps matching TRBD1 (5 bases). V shed 1 base and J shed 3 bases, with 14 bases lying between them. CDR1 is SGHRS and CDR2 is YFSETQ in the germline V gene. The length of the CDR3 is 15 residues. The CDR3 DNA is TGCGCCAGCAGCTTGACAGGTCGTCTCCTCTACGAGCAGTACTTC. Translation gives CASSLTGRLLYEQYF.

The J gene is TRBJ1-5, the V gene TRBV4-1, with 7 nucleotides matching TRBD1. Germline V CDR1 and CDR2: MGHRA, YSYEKL. The trim removed 4 bases at V and 7 bases at J, leaving 4 bases unmatched. The CDR3 has 13 residues. This chain's CDR3 is CASSPRDSQPQHF. CDR3 in DNA: TGCGCCAGCAGCCCCAGGGACAGCCAGCCCCAGCATTTT.

This clone was seen only a few times. The V and J genes are TRBV30 and TRBJ2-5, with TRBD2 as a possible D gene (5 bases). V lost 5 bases and J 4 bases, leaving 14 bases between the germline ends. The CDR3 has 13 amino acids. Germline V gives CDR1 GTSNPN, CDR2 SVGIG (reference sequence). As DNA, the CDR3 is TGTGCCTGGGCGATCGGGGATGGAGAGACCCAGTACTTC. Its translation is CAWAIGDGETQYF. Supplemented by reference TRBV30 and TRBJ2-5, the full variable domain reads SQTIHQWPATLVQPVGSPLSLECTVEGTSNPNLYWYRQAAGRGLQLLFYSVGIGQISSEVPQNLSASRPQDRQFILSSKKLLLSDSGFYLCAWAIGDGETQYFGPGTRLLVL.

DNA of the CDR3: TGTGCCAGCTCACCCATAGTAGACTCTGGAAACACCATATATTTT. Translation: CASSPIVDSGNTIYF. The chain couples TRBV18 to TRBJ1-3; no firm D call. Germline V CDR1 and CDR2: KGHSH, LQKENI. V was trimmed by 3 bases and J by 0 bases, leaving 9 bases between them. The CDR3 sequence is 15 residues long.

The rearrangement uses TRBV4-1 and TRBJ1-2, with D possibly being TRBD1 (6 bases). Trimming stripped 3 bases from V and 8 bases from J, with 22 bases between. CDR1 is MGHRA and CDR2 is YSYEKL in the germline V gene. The CDR3 loop spans 16 amino acids. The CDR3: CASSQGSIQGGEGYTF. For the CDR3, the DNA is TGCGCCAGCAGCCAGGGCAGCATACAGGGTGGGGAGGGCTACACCTTC.

This rearrangement joins TRBV7-2 to TRBJ1-5, with D hard to call. V was trimmed by 8 bases and J by 4 bases, leaving 12 bases between them. The germline V gene encodes CDR1 SGHTA and CDR2 FQGNSA. CDR3 length: 13 amino acids. This CDR3 is CASRGTGNQPQHF. The CDR3 coding sequence is TGTGCCAGCCGAGGTACGGGGAATCAGCCCCAGCATTTT.

The J gene is TRBJ1-6, the V gene TRBV2; a possible D gene is TRBD1 (6 bases). V lost 6 bases and J lost 6, with 12 bases in between. CDR1 and CDR2 (germline): SNHLY, FYNNEI. CDR3 length: 14 residues. CDR3: CASSADRRNSPLHF. CDR3 DNA sequence: TGTGCCAGCAGCGCCGACAGGCGTAATTCACCCCTCCACTTT.

The gene calls are TRBV28 and TRBJ2-7; D ambiguous. CDR3 length equals 17 residues. Germline V CDR1 and CDR2: MDHEN, SYDVKM. The ends were cut back, 4 bases at V and 0 bases at J, with 19 bases in the middle. The chain's CDR3 is CASSSTLRVLPSYEQYF. The CDR3, as DNA: TGTGCCAGCAGTTCCACCCTCCGCGTCCTTCCCTCCTACGAGCAGTACTTC.

The chain combines TRBV28 with TRBJ1-2, with D tentatively TRBD1 (6 bases). CDR1 is MDHEN, CDR2 SYDVKM, per germline. The V gene lost 3 bases and the J gene lost 2 bases, with 7 bases spanning the gap. CDR3 length: 13 residues. The CDR3 is CASSFTGNYGYTF. The DNA for the CDR3 is TGTGCCAGCAGTTTCACAGGGAACTATGGCTACACCTTC.

The chain is built from TRBV6-2 or TRBV6-3 and TRBJ2-2; D perhaps matches TRBD2 (5 bases). Germline CDR1 is MNHEY and CDR2 is SVGEGT. This CDR3 contains 13 residues. Trimming left V 6 bases short and J 6 bases short, with 11 bases between. This CDR3 reads CASSPLAAGELFF. The CDR3 coding sequence is TGTGCCAGCAGCCCCCTAGCTGCCGGGGAGCTGTTTTTT.

This clone was seen a single time. V usage is TRBV7-9 and J usage is TRBJ1-6; a possible D gene is TRBD1 (6 bases). V lost 6 bases and J lost 10, with 16 bases in between. The CDR3 runs to 14 residues. Germline values: CDR1 SEHNR, CDR2 FQNEAQ (reference sequence). The CDR3 sequence: CASSTEGGASPLHF. CDR3 bases: TGTGCCAGCAGTACAGAGGGGGGGGCATCACCCCTCCACTTT.